This T cell receptor beta chain was retrieved from a study of blood T cell repertoires in COVID-19. Background on the study: Whether acute or convalescent, the COVID-19 samples came from the United States, Italy and Spain.

All enrollees were roughly 18 to 89 years old and from 20 to 30 US areas. TCRdb's copy holds only in-frame clones and misses some; the assay was immunoSEQ multiplex PCR. This sample yields a few hundred thousand clones, of which over 75% are seen a single time; 6.5% to 9% belongs to the top ten. The ends were cut back, 1 base at V and 5 bases at J, with 12 bases in the middle. This CDR3 contains 14 residues. Germline V gene data show CDR1 as SGHRS and CDR2 as YFSETQ. The sequenced material came from PBMCs or T cells enriched from blood (not recorded which). The clonotype comes from a woman aged 40 to 50 with acute COVID-19. The V call is TRBV5-1, the J call TRBJ1-2, with D hard to call. CDR3 coding DNA: TGCGCCAGCAGCTTGTCCGGGTCTCAATATGGCTACACCTTC. This codes for CASSLSGSQYGYTF.